These 10 T cell receptor beta chains share one sample of origin, sequenced in a study of beta chain features in type 1 diabetes. General study results and limits: Shorter TCRB CDR3s, moderately but significantly so, were found in Type 1 diabetes patients in all four CD4+ subsets.

These receptors' antigens are unknown. Of the isolated RNA, all was reverse transcribed, and so the sequenced material was expressed TCRB transcripts. Assay: immunoSEQ multiplex PCR; the TCRdb copy retains only in-frame clones and omits some. The sample has about 260,000 clones; about a fifth are singletons. Sequenced input: naive CD4+ T cells from blood. The receptors originated from a woman aged 40 to 49 with type 1 diabetes.

This clone was observed a handful of times. V and J are TRBV5-4 and TRBJ1-1; no firm D call. Trimming took off 1 base at V and 0 bases at J, with 7 bases between the two ends. This CDR3 is 14 amino acids long. Germline CDR1 and CDR2: SGHNT and YYREEE (reference sequence). This CDR3 is CASSLQEMNTEAFF. The CDR3 DNA reads as TGTGCCAGCAGCTTGCAGGAAATGAACACTGAAGCTTTCTTT.

In its sample, this clone was seen a few times. CDR3 region: CASSSPRGNTEAFF. Here the CDR3 DNA reads TGTGCCAGCAGCTCCCCCCGGGGGAACACTGAAGCTTTCTTT. The V gene is TRBV7-9, the J gene TRBJ1-1, with no clear D. CDR3 length: 14 amino acids. Trimming pared 4 bases from V and 1 base from J, leaving 10 bases between. Germline-derived CDR1 and CDR2 are SEHNR and FQNEAQ (reference sequence).

The V call is TRBV5-1, the J call TRBJ2-2, with D perhaps matching TRBD2 (5 bases). The CDR3 has 13 amino acids. Germline V lookup: CDR1 SGHRS, CDR2 YFSETQ. V was cut by 4 bases and J by 6 bases, with 10 bases left in between. The CDR3 here is CASSREGPGELFF. In DNA form, the CDR3 reads TGCGCCAGCAGCCGGGAAGGTCCCGGGGAGCTGTTTTTT.

The J gene is TRBJ2-7, the V gene TRBV18; TRBD1 aligns across 7 bases. This CDR3 is 17 amino acids long. Germline loops: CDR1 KGHSH, CDR2 LQKENI. J gave up 2 bases and V 3 bases, and 13 bases lay outside the gene matches. This CDR3 reads CASSPNARQGSPYEQYF. CDR3 nucleotide sequence: TGTGCCAGCTCACCCAACGCGAGACAGGGTTCGCCCTACGAGCAGTACTTC.

This clone was recorded a few times. This chain links TRBV19 with TRBJ1-1; D is possibly TRBD1 (5 bases). The CDR3 is 13 residues long. Trimming removed 7 bases at V and 5 bases at J, with 14 bases between. The germline CDR1 and CDR2 sequences are LNHDA and SQIVND (reference sequence). The CDR3 DNA reads TGTGCCAGTAAGCACTCGGGGGATACTGAAGCTTTCTTT. This gives the protein CASKHSGDTEAFF. The whole variable domain, filled in from reference TRBV19 and TRBJ1-1, reads DGGITQSPKYLFRKEGQNVTLSCEQNLNHDAMYWYRQDPGQGLRLIYYSQIVNDFQKGDIAEGYSVSREKKESFPLTVTSAQKNPTAFYLCASKHSGDTEAFFGQGTRLTVV.

V and J are TRBV9 and TRBJ2-5; the D is unclear. Germline V gives CDR1 SGDLS, CDR2 YYNGEE. The V and J ends lost 0 bases and 5 bases respectively, with 5 bases between them. This CDR3 is 12 amino acids long. DNA for the CDR3: TGTGCCAGCAGCGTAGCTGAGGAGACCCAGTACTTC. Residues: CASSVAEETQYF. The variable domain in full, with the rest retrieved from reference TRBV9 and TRBJ2-5, is DSGVTQTPKHLITATGQRVTLRCSPRSGDLSVYWYQQSLDQGLQFLIQYYNGEERAKGNILERFSAQQFPDLHSELNLSSLELGDSALYFCASSVAEETQYFGPGTRLLVL.

V gene TRBV4-1 combines with J gene TRBJ2-7, with 7 bases fitting TRBD2. Germline V gene lookup returns CDR1 MGHRA and CDR2 YSYEKL. J gave up 3 bases and V 9 bases, and 8 bases lay outside the gene matches. CDR3 length: 13 amino acids. CDR3 nucleotides: TGCGCCAGTTCGTGGGGGGGTAACTACGAGCAGTACTTC. It codes for CASSWGGNYEQYF.

This clone was seen only a few times. This chain connects TRBV29-1 to TRBJ1-1; unclear D gene. The V and J ends lost 3 bases and 1 base respectively, with 15 bases between them. This CDR3 comprises 15 residues. Germline V gene data show CDR1 as SQVTM and CDR2 as ANQGSEA. CDR3 sequence reads: CSVDGRGWANTEAFF. CDR3 coding DNA: TGCAGCGTTGACGGCCGAGGGTGGGCGAACACTGAAGCTTTCTTT.

The CDR3, as DNA: TGTGCCAGTACCATGATGGGGCGTAAGGGGGATGAGCAGTTCTTC. This encodes CASTMMGRKGDEQFF. This chain uses TRBV19 with TRBJ2-1, with D possibly being TRBD1 (6 bases). The CDR3 has 15 amino acids. V was trimmed by 7 bases and J by 8 bases, leaving 21 bases between them. Germline V gene lookup returns CDR1 LNHDA and CDR2 SQIVND (reference sequence).

This clone showed up just a few times. This chain connects TRBV4-2 to TRBJ1-6, with 9 bases aligning to TRBD1. The CDR3 is 16 amino acids. Looked up from germline, CDR1 is LGHNA and CDR2 is YNFKEQ. The V gene end was trimmed by 0 bases and the J gene end by 10 bases; junction bases not matched to a gene: 7. CDR3 residues: CASSQDRRDRDSPLHF. CDR3 DNA sequence: TGTGCCAGCAGCCAAGATCGTCGGGACAGGGACTCACCCCTCCACTTT.